A selection of T cell receptor beta chains follows, all from one sample in a study of CD8 T cells in ankylosing spondylitis. MiXCR, applied by TCRdb to the 5' RACE reads, yields one record per CDR3 protein. The sample holds about 340,000 distinct CDR3 sequences, 7.5% to 9% seen once. The sample comprised blood, either unsorted or a sorted T cell fraction (not recorded which). The receptors were gathered from a male donor with ankylosing spondylitis. Each CDR3 is given with its conserved first and last residue. A D gene is named only where the DNA matches it firmly. Clone size is shown for a subset of rows, as once, few, many or a class of expanded clone.

>NA|TRBV11-2|14|NA|TRBJ2-3
CASSTLAVGNTQYF
TGTGCCAGCAGCACCCTGGCCGTCGGGAATACGCAGTATTTT
>NA|TRBV29-1|13|NA|TRBJ2-3
CSGNRIQGRRQYF
TGCAGCGGAAATCGCATACAGGGACGTAGGCAGTATTTT
>NA|TRBV29-1|12|NA|TRBJ2-1
CSGGAGDREQFF
TGCAGCGGCGGAGCTGGGGATCGTGAGCAGTTCTTC
>few|TRBV6-2/TRBV6-3|15|NA|TRBJ1-6
CASSGGSRRDSPLHF
TGTGCCAGCAGTGGAGGCTCTCGGCGTGATTCACCCCTCCACTTT
>NA|TRBV12-3/TRBV12-4|16|TRBD2|TRBJ2-1
CASSPYSGSTIGAQFF
TGTGCCAGCAGTCCCTATAGCGGGAGTACCATAGGTGCGCAGTTCTTC
>NA|TRBV19|14|NA|TRBJ2-5
CASSILGGQETQYF
TGTGCCAGTAGTATCCTCGGGGGCCAAGAGACCCAGTACTTC
>few|TRBV28|14|TRBD2|TRBJ2-1
CASSLTSGAGIEFF
TGTGCCAGCAGTTTAACTAGCGGAGCGGGGATTGAGTTCTTC
>many|TRBV4-3|14|NA|TRBJ1-2
CASSQDQGNYGYTF
TGCGCCAGCAGCCAAGATCAGGGGAACTATGGCTACACCTTC
>NA|TRBV3-1|15|TRBD2|TRBJ2-2
CASSKGLAVVGELFF
TGTGCCAGCAGCAAGGGGCTAGCGGTAGTGGGGGAGCTGTTTTTT
>many|TRBV4-1|15|NA|TRBJ2-4
CASSQLNLAKNIQYF
TGCGCCAGCAGCCAGCTGAATCTAGCCAAAAACATTCAGTACTTC
>NA|TRBV4-1|16|NA|TRBJ2-7
CASSQPGRTYTYEQYF
TGCGCCAGCAGCCAACCCGGAAGGACTTATACCTACGAGCAGTACTTC
>NA|TRBV4-1|16|TRBD2|TRBJ2-5
CASSPGTSVYQETQYF
TGCGCCAGCAGCCCAGGGACTAGCGTTTACCAAGAGACCCAGTACTTC
>NA|TRBV5-1|14|NA|TRBJ1-5
CASSLVRNNQPQHF
TGCGCCAGCAGCTTAGTCAGGAACAATCAGCCCCAGCATTTT
>NA|TRBV7-2|16|NA|TRBJ2-3
CASSLMGLAITDTQYF
TGTGCCAGCAGCTTAATGGGGCTAGCGATCACAGATACGCAGTATTTT
>NA|TRBV20-1|12|TRBD1|TRBJ2-7
CSAWTGVDEQYF
TGCAGTGCGTGGACAGGGGTGGACGAGCAGTACTTC
>many|TRBV6-5|11|NA|TRBJ1-1
CASRRDTEAFF
TGTGCCAGCAGACGAGACACTGAAGCTTTCTTT
>few|TRBV28|13|TRBD1|TRBJ1-1
CASSHGQDTEAFF
TGTGCCAGCAGCCACGGACAGGACACTGAAGCTTTCTTT
>NA|TRBV6-1|14|NA|TRBJ2-7
CASSLGDNNYEQYF
TGTGCCAGCAGCTTGGGGGACAACAACTACGAGCAGTACTTC
>few|TRBV9|14|NA|TRBJ2-2
CASSVASSAGELFF
TGTGCCAGCAGCGTAGCCAGCTCAGCCGGGGAGCTGTTTTTT
>many|TRBV7-2|15|TRBD1|TRBJ1-5
CASSSGGGRDQPQHF
TGTGCCAGCAGCTCAGGGGGAGGGAGGGATCAGCCCCAGCATTTT
>NA|TRBV9|17|TRBD2|TRBJ2-1
CASSFRDYRKTYNEQFF
TGTGCCAGCAGCTTCCGGGACTACCGGAAGACCTACAATGAGCAGTTCTTC
>NA|TRBV5-1|16|NA|TRBJ2-3
CASSLQGASSTDTQYF
TGCGCCAGCAGCTTGCAAGGGGCCTCTAGCACAGATACGCAGTATTTT
>NA|TRBV11-1|18|NA|TRBJ2-3
CASSSLAVADSSTDTQYF
TGTGCCAGCAGCTCCCTAGCAGTGGCTGATAGTTCCACAGATACGCAGTATTTT
>few|TRBV7-3|14|NA|TRBJ2-2
CASSLSVNTGELFF
TGTGCCAGCAGCTTATCGGTTAACACCGGGGAGCTGTTTTTT
>few|TRBV15|13|NA|TRBJ2-5
CATSRDQQLTQYF
TGTGCCACCAGCAGAGATCAGCAGCTCACCCAGTACTTC
>NA|TRBV29-1|13|TRBD1|TRBJ1-3
CSVSGTAGNTIYF
TGCAGCGTTTCCGGGACAGCTGGAAACACCATATATTTT
>few|TRBV7-9|16|TRBD1|TRBJ2-2
CASSFFGTGATGELFF
TGTGCCAGCAGCTTCTTCGGGACAGGGGCCACCGGGGAGCTGTTTTTT
>few|TRBV3-1|17|NA|TRBJ2-1
CASSQDYSTRARNEQFF
TGTGCCAGCAGCCAAGATTATAGCACCCGGGCTAGGAATGAGCAGTTCTTC
>many|TRBV20-1|14|TRBD2|TRBJ2-3
CSARAGVRTDTQYF
TGCAGTGCTCGAGCGGGAGTTAGGACAGATACGCAGTATTTT
>NA|TRBV10-1|16|TRBD1|TRBJ2-1
CASSESIRGRIPEQFF
TGCGCCAGCAGTGAGTCGATCAGGGGGCGTATTCCCGAGCAGTTCTTC
>many|TRBV12-3/TRBV12-4|12|NA|TRBJ2-7
CASSFYSYEQYF
TGTGCCAGCAGTTTCTACTCCTACGAGCAGTACTTC
>NA|TRBV13|15|TRBD2|TRBJ2-1
CASSGRLATYNEQFF
TGTGCCAGCAGCGGAAGACTAGCGACCTACAATGAGCAGTTCTTC
>many|TRBV27|16|TRBD2|TRBJ2-2
CASSLGLAGDTGELFF
TGTGCCAGCAGTCTCGGGCTAGCGGGAGACACCGGGGAGCTGTTTTTT
>NA|TRBV11-3|15|NA|TRBJ2-3
CASSSSDSVGGTQYF
TGTGCCAGCAGCTCCTCTGACAGCGTTGGGGGTACGCAGTATTTT
>NA|TRBV27|15|NA|TRBJ2-6
CASAFRRDGANVLTF
TGTGCCAGCGCCTTTCGACGGGATGGGGCCAACGTCCTGACTTTC
>many|TRBV25-1|14|NA|TRBJ1-6
CASSDFPDNSPLHF
TGTGCCAGCAGTGATTTTCCCGATAATTCACCCCTCCACTTT
>few|TRBV5-1|15|TRBD2|TRBJ2-1
CASSSLAGENNEQFF
TGCGCCAGCAGCTCACTAGCGGGAGAAAACAATGAGCAGTTCTTC
>NA|TRBV7-8|15|NA|TRBJ2-3
CASSSQQRSTDTQYF
TGTGCCAGCAGCTCCCAGCAGCGGAGCACAGATACGCAGTATTTT
>few|TRBV6-2/TRBV6-3|16|TRBD2|TRBJ2-1
CASSPRTSGRAKEQFF
TGTGCCAGCAGCCCCAGGACTAGCGGGAGGGCTAAGGAGCAGTTCTTC
>many|TRBV15|13|NA|TRBJ1-1
CATSREYRTEAFF
TGTGCCACCAGCAGAGAGTACAGGACTGAAGCTTTCTTT
>NA|TRBV29-1|13|NA|TRBJ2-5
CSVAQGLQETQYF
TGCAGCGTTGCGCAGGGGCTTCAAGAGACCCAGTACTTC
>NA|TRBV12-3/TRBV12-4|15|TRBD1|TRBJ1-6
CASSPAGTVNSPLHF
TGTGCCAGCAGTCCCGCCGGGACAGTCAATTCACCCCTCCACTTT
>NA|TRBV24-1|18|TRBD2|TRBJ2-3
CATSETGTSGPRTDTQYF
TGTGCCACCAGTGAGACCGGGACTAGCGGCCCTCGCACAGATACGCAGTATTTT
>few|TRBV5-1|15|TRBD1|TRBJ1-1
CASSSRQGRGTEAFF
TGCGCCAGCAGCTCCCGACAGGGAAGGGGCACTGAAGCTTTCTTT
>NA|TRBV6-2/TRBV6-3|17|TRBD2|TRBJ2-3
CASSYSPLAGHTDTQYF
TGTGCCAGCAGTTACTCGCCACTAGCGGGACACACAGATACGCAGTATTTT
>few|TRBV28|15|TRBD1|TRBJ2-7
CASTAGTGLSYEQYF
TGTGCCAGCACTGCCGGGACAGGACTCTCCTACGAGCAGTACTTC
>few|TRBV7-2|16|NA|TRBJ2-1
CASNPGWRGGINEQFF
TGTGCCAGCAACCCGGGTTGGCGGGGCGGGATCAATGAGCAGTTCTTC